One sample yielded the 17 T cell receptor beta chains listed below, sequenced in a study of cytomegalovirus exposure and HLA in healthy donors. The method was immunoSEQ multiplex PCR; TCRdb's version includes in-frame clones alone and lacks a portion of them. The sample has approximately 150,000 clones, just over 90% seen once. Sequences were obtained from PBMCs. The source is a man aged 18 to 29 in good health and CMV-seronegative.

The V and J genes are TRBV9 and TRBJ2-7; D ambiguous. V dropped 4 bases and J dropped 1 base, with 15 bases sitting between them. The CDR3 runs to 15 residues. From germline, CDR1 is SGDLS and CDR2 YYNGEE. As DNA, the CDR3 is TGTGCCAGCAGCCCTTCCGCACAGCCGTCCTACGAGCAGTACTTC. It specifies CASSPSAQPSYEQYF.

J is TRBJ1-2 and V is TRBV9; no firm D call. There are 14 residues in the CDR3. The ends were cut back, 4 bases at V and 3 bases at J, with 13 bases in the middle. CDR1 is SGDLS and CDR2 is YYNGEE in the germline V gene. Here the CDR3 DNA reads TGTGCCAGCAGCCCGAGGACTGCTGACTATGGCTACACCTTC. Its protein product is CASSPRTADYGYTF.

The chain links TRBV9 to TRBJ2-3; unclear D gene. The CDR3 covers 15 residues. V lost 2 bases to trimming and J lost 0 bases, with 10 bases between them. CDR1 is SGDLS and CDR2 is YYNGEE in the germline V gene. The CDR3 bases are TGTGCCAGCAGCGTCATCGGGTCTAGCACAGATACGCAGTATTTT. Protein product: CASSVIGSSTDTQYF.

The chain links TRBV7-2 to TRBJ2-5; tentatively, D is TRBD2 (6 bases). There are 14 residues in the CDR3. Germline V lookup: CDR1 SGHTA, CDR2 FQGNSA. V lost 4 bases and J 0 bases, leaving 9 bases between the germline ends. The CDR3 sequence is CASSSRDYQETQYF. The DNA for the CDR3 is TGTGCCAGCAGCTCCCGGGACTACCAAGAGACCCAGTACTTC.

This clone was detected a few times. The chain recombines TRBV19 with TRBJ2-7; weak D call: TRBD1 (7 bases). CDR1 LNHDA and CDR2 SQIVND come from the germline V gene (reference sequence). V gave up 4 bases and J gave up 2 bases, with 12 bases separating them. The CDR3 is 14 residues long. As DNA, the CDR3 is TGTGCCAGTAGTACCGCAGGGGGGACCTACGAGCAGTACGTC. This codes for CASSTAGGTYEQYV.

This chain links TRBV30 with TRBJ1-5; 9 nucleotides match TRBD1. Trimming at V came to 2 bases and at J to 6 bases, leaving 5 bases not matched to a gene. There are 14 residues in the CDR3. Germline V gene data show CDR1 as GTSNPN and CDR2 as SVGIG (reference sequence). This CDR3 is CAWSQRQGGQPQHF. The CDR3 DNA reads TGTGCCTGGAGTCAACGACAGGGGGGTCAGCCCCAGCATTTT.

This chain uses TRBV18 with TRBJ1-1; TRBD1 matches at 8 bases. This CDR3 region has 15 residues. Germline-derived CDR1 and CDR2 are KGHSH and LQKENI. After removal of 3 bases from V and 4 bases from J, the junction contained 7 bases not matched to a gene. The CDR3 is CASSPNSGGVTEAFF. The CDR3 DNA follows: TGTGCCAGCTCACCGAACTCAGGGGGCGTCACTGAAGCTTTCTTT. The whole variable domain, remainder taken from reference TRBV18 and TRBJ1-1, is NAGVMQNPRHLVRRRGQEARLRCSPMKGHSHVYWYRQLPEEGLKFMVYLQKENIIDESGMPKERFSAEFPKEGPSILRIQQVVRGDSAAYFCASSPNSGGVTEAFFGQGTRLTVV.

This clone has just a few counts. V is TRBV21-1 and J is TRBJ1-5. TRBV21-1 is a pseudogene. This CDR3 has 15 residues. DNA for the CDR3: TGTGCCAGCAGCAAAGTGAGGCGAAGCAATCAGCCCCAGCATTTT. Translation gives CASSKVRRSNQPQHF.

This chain links TRBV9 with TRBJ1-2, with D unresolved. V shed 0 bases and J shed 5 bases, with 17 bases lying between them. The CDR3 runs to 16 residues. The germline CDR1 and CDR2 sequences are SGDLS and YYNGEE. As DNA, the CDR3 is TGTGCCAGCAGCGTAGGGCTCGATCTCCCCATTTATGGCTACACCTTC. Translating gives CASSVGLDLPIYGYTF. Full variable domain (outside the CDR3, taken from reference TRBV9 and TRBJ1-2): DSGVTQTPKHLITATGQRVTLRCSPRSGDLSVYWYQQSLDQGLQFLIQYYNGEERAKGNILERFSAQQFPDLHSELNLSSLELGDSALYFCASSVGLDLPIYGYTFGSGTRLTVV.

V and J are TRBV16 and TRBJ1-1; the D gene is possibly TRBD1 (6 bases). Trimming removed 2 bases at V and 6 bases at J, with 22 bases between. CDR1 KGHSY and CDR2 FQNENV come from the germline V gene. This CDR3 is 17 amino acids long. The CDR3 region is CASSQTRLPQGLAEAFF. For the CDR3, the DNA is TGTGCCAGCAGCCAAACCCGATTGCCGCAGGGGTTGGCTGAAGCTTTCTTT.

The V call is TRBV5-4, the J call TRBJ2-1, with TRBD2 matching 7 bases. CDR3 size: 15 residues. The trim removed 0 bases at V and 3 bases at J, leaving 3 bases unmatched. CDR1 is SGHNT, CDR2 YYREEE, per germline (reference sequence). Written as DNA, the CDR3 is TGTGCCAGCAGCTTGGGGCTAGCGGACTACAATGAGCAGTTCTTC. Translation: CASSLGLADYNEQFF.

CDR3 loop: CASSGQGRGPNTEAFF. The CDR3 nucleotides are TGTGCCAGCAGTGGACAGGGGAGGGGACCGAACACTGAAGCTTTCTTT. The V call is TRBV9, the J call TRBJ1-1, with 9 bases aligning to TRBD1. The J segment lost 1 base and the V segment lost 5 bases, leaving 9 bases of the junction unmatched. There are 16 residues in the CDR3. The germline CDR1 and CDR2 sequences are SGDLS and YYNGEE.

The chain combines TRBV5-4 with TRBJ1-4; D may be TRBD1 (5 bases). The CDR3 runs to 14 residues. Germline CDR1 reads SGHNT; CDR2 reads YYREEE (reference sequence). Trimming stripped 0 bases from V and 7 bases from J, with 10 bases between. The CDR3 coding sequence is TGTGCCAGCAGCTTGGGAGTGGGGGGTGAAAAACTGTTTTTT. Translated: CASSLGVGGEKLFF. The variable domain in full, completed from reference TRBV5-4 and TRBJ1-4, reads ETGVTQSPTHLIKTRGQQVTLRCSSQSGHNTVSWYQQALGQGPQFIFQYYREEENGRGNFPPRFSGLQFPNYSSELNVNALELDDSALYLCASSLGVGGEKLFFGSGTQLSVL.

The J gene is TRBJ2-7, the V gene TRBV6-1; 11 bases match TRBD2. Germline CDR1 MNHNS, CDR2 SASEGT. The CDR3 covers 15 residues. J gave up 0 bases and V 5 bases, and 3 bases lay outside the gene matches. DNA for the CDR3: TGTGCCAGCAGTATAGCGGGGGGGACCTCCTACGAGCAGTACTTC. Residues: CASSIAGGTSYEQYF.

The chain employs TRBV7-2 and TRBJ1-1; D gene uncertain. Germline CDR1 and CDR2: SGHTA and FQGNSA. The length of the CDR3 is 13 residues. V lost 2 bases and J lost 4, with 8 bases in between. The CDR3 reads CASSLTPSTEAFF. The CDR3 DNA sequence: TGTGCCAGCAGCTTAACCCCGAGCACTGAAGCTTTCTTT. Full variable domain (outside the CDR3, taken from reference TRBV7-2 and TRBJ1-1): GAGVSQSPSNKVTEKGKDVELRCDPISGHTALYWYRQSLGQGLEFLIYFQGNSAPDKSGLPSDRFSAERTGGSVSTLTIQRTQQEDSAVYLCASSLTPSTEAFFGQGTRLTVV.

The chain has TRBV6-1 and TRBJ2-2; TRBD1 matches 7 bases. Germline V gene data show CDR1 as MNHNS and CDR2 as SASEGT. This CDR3 region has 13 residues. Trimming cost V 8 bases and J 5 bases; bases outside gene matches: 5. CDR3 nucleotides: TGTGCCAGCGTCGGGACAGTGACCGGGGAGCTGTTTTTT. As protein: CASVGTVTGELFF.

The V call is TRBV19, the J call TRBJ1-3, with D perhaps matching TRBD1 (6 bases). Trimming left V 7 bases short and J 2 bases short, with 15 bases between. Germline-derived CDR1 and CDR2 are LNHDA and SQIVND (reference sequence). The CDR3 consists of 15 residues. The CDR3 here is CASNVQGPAGNTIYF. CDR3 coding DNA: TGTGCCAGTAACGTACAGGGTCCCGCTGGAAACACCATATATTTT.